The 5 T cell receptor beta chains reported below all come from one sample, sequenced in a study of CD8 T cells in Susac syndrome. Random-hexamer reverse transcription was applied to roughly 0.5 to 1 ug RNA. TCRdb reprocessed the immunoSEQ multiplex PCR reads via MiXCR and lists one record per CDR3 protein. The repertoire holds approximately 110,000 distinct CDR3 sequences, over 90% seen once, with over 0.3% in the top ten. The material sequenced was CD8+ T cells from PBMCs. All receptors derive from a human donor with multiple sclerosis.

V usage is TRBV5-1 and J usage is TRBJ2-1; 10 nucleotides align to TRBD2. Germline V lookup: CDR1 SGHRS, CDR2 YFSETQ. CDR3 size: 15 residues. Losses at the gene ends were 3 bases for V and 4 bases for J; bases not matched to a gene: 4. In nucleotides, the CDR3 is TGCGCCAGCAGCTCTCTAGCGGGGGAGTACAATGAGCAGTTCTTC. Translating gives CASSSLAGEYNEQFF.

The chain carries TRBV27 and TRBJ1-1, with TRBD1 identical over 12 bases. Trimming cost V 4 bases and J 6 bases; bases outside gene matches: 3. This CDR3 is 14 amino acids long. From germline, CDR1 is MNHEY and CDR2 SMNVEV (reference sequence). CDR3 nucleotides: TGTGCCAGCAGTTGGGACAGGGGGCTCGCTGAAGCTTTCTTT. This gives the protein CASSWDRGLAEAFF.

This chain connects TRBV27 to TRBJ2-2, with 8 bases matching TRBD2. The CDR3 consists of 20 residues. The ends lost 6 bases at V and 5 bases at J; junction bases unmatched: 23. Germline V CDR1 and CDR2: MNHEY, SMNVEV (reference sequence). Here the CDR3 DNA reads TGTGCCAGCAGACTCCACCCCCCACACGTACCCCCGGGGGGGACCGGGGAGCTGTTTTTT. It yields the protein CASRLHPPHVPPGGTGELFF.

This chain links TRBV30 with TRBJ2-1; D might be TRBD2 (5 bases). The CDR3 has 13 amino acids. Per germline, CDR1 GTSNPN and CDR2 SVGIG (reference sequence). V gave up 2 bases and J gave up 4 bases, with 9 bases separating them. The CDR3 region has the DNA TGTGCCTGGAGTAGCGGAGCATACAATGAGCAGTTCTTC. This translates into CAWSSGAYNEQFF.

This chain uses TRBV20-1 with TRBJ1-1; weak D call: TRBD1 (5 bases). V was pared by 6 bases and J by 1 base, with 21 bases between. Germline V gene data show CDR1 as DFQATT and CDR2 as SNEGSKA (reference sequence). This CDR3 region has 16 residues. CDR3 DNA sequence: TGCAGTGCCACGGTGCGGGGGGTGCTCTCGAACACTGAAGCTTTCTTT. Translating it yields CSATVRGVLSNTEAFF.